This T cell receptor beta chain was recovered during a study of blood T cells in healthy people across ages. Study-wide results and limits: Measured against age, TCR beta diversity per million T cells decreased in a roughly linear manner.

After removal of 3 bases from V and 2 bases from J, the junction contained 7 bases not matched to a gene. Germline CDR1 PRHDT, CDR2 FYEKMQ (reference sequence). This CDR3 has 15 amino acids. Of note for this clonotype: Its antigen is unknown.

A sample-barcoded 5' primer and a J-beta primer mix were used in a second PCR of roughly 7 to 12 cycles. TCRdb recomputed calls from the 5' RACE reads with MiXCR, one row per CDR3 protein. The data contain some 860,000 distinct CDR3 sequences, about 61% of them seen just once; the ten biggest clones take up around 25%. The source is a man aged 35 to 55 in good health. The rearrangement links TRBV13 to TRBJ2-7; 7 bases match TRBD2. The material sequenced was blood. The CDR3 nucleotides are TGTGCCAGCAGCTTCCGGCGGGAGTCTCCCTACGAGCAGTACTTC. It yields the protein CASSFRRESPYEQYF.